This TCR beta chain was profiled in a study of blood T cell repertoires in COVID-19. Study-level information: Material from acute and convalescent COVID-19 was sourced from the United States, Italy and Spain. PBMCs, B-cell-depleted T cells, or T cells provided the cDNA or gDNA that made up the material.

As handled by the study authors: Amplification from reference gene primers served as the basis for estimated nucleated cell counts. Clones were sequenced by immunoSEQ multiplex PCR, and TCRdb holds only the in-frame ones, with some missing. The DNA gave D and trimming, while V, J and clone size come from that table. The profile covers 43,000 or so clones, with around 80% appearing a single time and around 22% taken by the ten largest. CDR3 size: 13 residues. V lost 3 bases and J lost 5, with 11 bases in between. Germline V lookup: CDR1 SGHDT, CDR2 YYEEEE. Sequenced sample: peripheral blood. The sequence derives from an older woman with acute or convalescent COVID-19. The V call is TRBV5-6, the J call TRBJ2-5; perhaps TRBD2 as D (6 bases). The DNA for the CDR3 is TGTGCCAGCAGCTCGGGACTTCTGGAGACCCAGTACTTC. Translated: CASSSGLLETQYF.